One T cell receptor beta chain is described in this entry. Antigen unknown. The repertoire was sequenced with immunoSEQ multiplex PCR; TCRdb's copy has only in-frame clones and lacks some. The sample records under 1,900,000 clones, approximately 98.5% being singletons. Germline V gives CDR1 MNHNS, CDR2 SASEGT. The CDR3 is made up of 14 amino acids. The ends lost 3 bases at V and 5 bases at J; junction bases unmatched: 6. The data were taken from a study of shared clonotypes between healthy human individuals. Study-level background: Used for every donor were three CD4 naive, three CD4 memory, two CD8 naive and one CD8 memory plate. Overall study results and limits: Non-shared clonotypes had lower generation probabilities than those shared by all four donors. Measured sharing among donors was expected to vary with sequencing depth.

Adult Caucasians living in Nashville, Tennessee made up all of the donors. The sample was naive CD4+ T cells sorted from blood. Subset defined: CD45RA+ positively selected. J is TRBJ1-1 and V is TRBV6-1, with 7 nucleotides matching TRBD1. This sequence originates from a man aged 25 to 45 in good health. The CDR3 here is CASSDPGGRTEAFF. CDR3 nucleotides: TGTGCCAGCAGTGACCCAGGGGGTCGGACTGAAGCTTTCTTT.